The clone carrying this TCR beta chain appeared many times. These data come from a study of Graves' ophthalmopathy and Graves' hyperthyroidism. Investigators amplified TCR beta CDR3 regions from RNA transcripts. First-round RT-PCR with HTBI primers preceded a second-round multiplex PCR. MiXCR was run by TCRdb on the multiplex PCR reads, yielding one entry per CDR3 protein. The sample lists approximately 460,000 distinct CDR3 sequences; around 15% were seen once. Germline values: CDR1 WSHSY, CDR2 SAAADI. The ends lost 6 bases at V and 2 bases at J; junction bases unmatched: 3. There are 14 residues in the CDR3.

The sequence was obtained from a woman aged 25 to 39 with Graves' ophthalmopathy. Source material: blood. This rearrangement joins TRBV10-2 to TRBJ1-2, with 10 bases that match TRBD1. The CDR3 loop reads CASRGQGWNYGYTF. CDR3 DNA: TGCGCCAGCAGGGGACAGGGGTGGAACTATGGCTACACCTTC.